Listed here are 30 T cell receptor beta chains from one sample, sequenced in a study of shared T cell receptors in the human thymus. Generated by immunoSEQ multiplex PCR, the TCRdb table keeps only in-frame clones and is missing some. The sample has about 710,000 clones, 80% to 90% seen once. The same data also contributed to another study, on human thymus T cells.

The source material was thymocytes. The receptors shown here come from a boy under two years old with a congenital heart defect.

V gene TRBV5-6 combines with J gene TRBJ2-1; D uncertain. This CDR3 comprises 17 residues. Trimming stripped 1 base from V and 0 bases from J, with 14 bases between. Germline assignment: CDR1 SGHDT and CDR2 YYEEEE. The CDR3 reads CASSLFLGASSYNEQFF. The CDR3 nucleotides read TGTGCCAGCAGCTTGTTTTTGGGCGCGAGCTCCTACAATGAGCAGTTCTTC.

V is TRBV5-5 and J is TRBJ2-7; D is possibly TRBD1 (6 bases). V shed 1 base and J shed 2 bases, with 28 bases lying between them. CDR1 is SGHKS and CDR2 is YYEKEE in the germline V gene (reference sequence). This CDR3 has 20 residues. The CDR3 loop is CASSLYISGQRSTPTYEQYF. The CDR3 DNA sequence: TGTGCCAGCAGCTTGTATATATCCGGACAGCGCTCGACCCCTACCTACGAGCAGTACTTC. The full variable domain, with the rest looked up from reference TRBV5-5 and TRBJ2-7, is DAGVTQSPTHLIKTRGQQVTLRCSPISGHKSVSWYQQVLGQGPQFIFQYYEKEERGRGNFPDRFSARQFPNYSSELNVNALLLGDSALYLCASSLYISGQRSTPTYEQYFGPGTRLTVT.

CDR3 in DNA: TGCGCCAGCAGCCAGAACAAACTAGCGGGAGACTTCGAGCAGTACTTC. It translates to CASSQNKLAGDFEQYF. This chain uses TRBV4-3 with TRBJ2-7, with 11 bases fitting TRBD2. J lost 6 bases, V lost 3 bases, and 10 bases had no gene match. The CDR3 loop spans 16 amino acids. Germline V lookup: CDR1 LGHNA, CDR2 YSLEER.

The CDR3 here is CASSFPDRGRNGYTF. CDR3 nucleotide sequence: TGTGCCAGCAGTTTCCCGGACAGGGGTAGAAATGGCTACACCTTC. This chain uses TRBV28 with TRBJ1-2, with TRBD1 matching 9 bases. With 3 bases clipped from V and 6 bases from J, the junction kept 8 bases outside the gene matches. The germline V gene encodes CDR1 MDHEN and CDR2 SYDVKM. The CDR3 spans 15 residues.

CDR3 nucleotides: TGTGCCAGCAGTGAATGGCAGGCCCCCCAGCATTTT. Its protein is CASSEWQAPQHF. This chain uses TRBV2 with TRBJ1-5; D ambiguous. This CDR3 is built from 12 residues. Germline CDR1 SNHLY, CDR2 FYNNEI. V was trimmed by 2 bases and J by 10 bases, leaving 9 bases between them.

This clone is a singleton in its sample. The J gene is TRBJ1-5, the V gene TRBV18; 9 positions match TRBD1. The length of the CDR3 is 17 residues. V lost 6 bases and J lost 7; bases outside the gene matches: 16. CDR1 and CDR2 (germline): KGHSH, LQKENI. CDR3 bases: TGTGCCAGCTCTCTTACAGGGGGCACCGAAATAAGGCAGCCCCAGCATTTT. Translated, it gives CASSLTGGTEIRQPQHF.

The J gene is TRBJ2-3, the V gene TRBV28; D perhaps matches TRBD2 (6 bases). The germline V gene has CDR1 MDHEN and CDR2 SYDVKM. This CDR3 comprises 15 residues. V lost 2 bases to trimming and J lost 2 bases, with 11 bases between them. The CDR3 DNA reads TGTGCCAGCAGTTTAAAACGGGGGAACACAGATACGCAGTATTTT. Translation gives CASSLKRGNTDTQYF.

V usage is TRBV23-1 and J usage is TRBJ1-4; possible D gene TRBD1, 6 bases. TRBV23-1 is recorded as an ORF, its role being uncertain. This CDR3 has 20 amino acids. Trimming pared 1 base from V and 0 bases from J, leaving 21 bases between. DNA of the CDR3: TGCGCCAGCAGTCAATTCCCAGGGGCGGTGGTACCAGCAACTAATGAAAAACTGTTTTTT. Protein sequence: CASSQFPGAVVPATNEKLFF.

The chain couples TRBV6-5 to TRBJ2-5; the match to TRBD2 covers 7 bases. V lost 5 bases to trimming and J lost 2 bases; unmatched junction nucleotides: 5. This CDR3 comprises 14 residues. Germline values: CDR1 MNHEY, CDR2 SVGAGI. This CDR3 is CASSRPSGQETQYF. CDR3 bases: TGTGCCAGCAGTCGTCCTAGCGGACAAGAGACCCAGTACTTC.

This chain's CDR3 is CASSYNSGRLRNEQYF. CDR3 bases: TGTGCCAGCAGTTACAATTCCGGGAGACTTAGGAACGAGCAGTACTTC. The chain combines TRBV6-5 with TRBJ2-7; D may be TRBD2 (6 bases). This CDR3 comprises 16 residues. V lost 2 bases, J lost 5 bases, and 19 bases lay in between. Germline-derived CDR1 and CDR2 are MNHEY and SVGAGI.

The chain combines TRBV10-2 with TRBJ2-1; no firm D call. CDR1 and CDR2 from the germline V gene are WSHSY and SAAADI. Trimming cost V 0 bases and J 7 bases, with 10 bases left between them. This CDR3 spans 14 amino acids. The CDR3 sequence is CASSESVRRNEQFF. As DNA, the CDR3 is TGCGCCAGCAGTGAGTCTGTAAGGCGGAATGAGCAGTTCTTC.

The chain employs TRBV6-5 and TRBJ2-5; TRBD1 agrees at 8 bases. The CDR3 sequence is 15 residues long. Germline V gene lookup returns CDR1 MNHEY and CDR2 SVGAGI. Trimming removed 2 bases from V and 5 bases from J; junction bases left unmatched: 7. The CDR3 loop is CASSYGDRGYETQYF. In DNA, the CDR3 is TGTGCCAGCAGTTACGGTGACAGGGGTTATGAGACCCAGTACTTC.

V is TRBV6-1 and J is TRBJ1-2; D not certain. V shed 3 bases and J shed 2 bases, with 13 bases lying between them. The CDR3 runs to 15 residues. Germline-derived CDR1 and CDR2 are MNHNS and SASEGT. This chain's CDR3 is CASSERPGSNYGYTF. CDR3 coding DNA: TGTGCCAGCAGTGAGCGACCCGGGTCCAACTATGGCTACACCTTC.

The V gene is TRBV10-1, the J gene TRBJ1-2; D remains ambiguous. Between the trimmed V and J ends, which lost 4 bases and 6 bases, there was a span of 15 bases. This CDR3 has 14 residues. Per germline, CDR1 WNHNN and CDR2 SYGVQD (reference sequence). Here the CDR3 reads CASSVRIQEDGYTF. The CDR3 nucleotides are TGCGCCAGCAGTGTCCGGATTCAGGAGGATGGCTACACCTTC.

This sequence joins TRBV19 and TRBJ1-1; D perhaps matches TRBD1 (6 bases). Per germline, CDR1 LNHDA and CDR2 SQIVND (reference sequence). V was cut by 5 bases and J by 1 base, with 14 bases left in between. The length of the CDR3 is 15 residues. The CDR3 reads CASSLQGRSNTEAFF. The CDR3 DNA is TGTGCCAGTAGTCTGCAGGGGCGGTCGAACACTGAAGCTTTCTTT. The complete variable domain, with remaining parts taken from reference TRBV19 and TRBJ1-1, reads DGGITQSPKYLFRKEGQNVTLSCEQNLNHDAMYWYRQDPGQGLRLIYYSQIVNDFQKGDIAEGYSVSREKKESFPLTVTSAQKNPTAFYLCASSLQGRSNTEAFFGQGTRLTVV.

This sequence joins TRBV4-1 and TRBJ2-7, with 8 bases matching TRBD2. Per the germline V gene, CDR1 is MGHRA and CDR2 is YSYEKL. Trimming at V came to 3 bases and at J to 0 bases, leaving 13 bases not matched to a gene. This CDR3 is built from 18 residues. The CDR3 region is CASSHPRAQGLDSYEQYF. The CDR3 DNA sequence: TGCGCCAGCAGCCACCCCCGGGCGCAGGGACTAGACTCCTACGAGCAGTACTTC.

The table lists this clone with a count of one. This rearrangement joins TRBV6-6 to TRBJ1-5, with TRBD1 identical over 8 bases. Germline values: CDR1 MNHNY, CDR2 SVGAGI (reference sequence). CDR3 length: 15 residues. After removal of 6 bases from V and 6 bases from J, the junction contained 10 bases not matched to a gene. The CDR3 here is CASRDFQGARQPQHF. As DNA, the CDR3 is TGTGCCAGCAGGGACTTTCAGGGGGCGCGTCAGCCCCAGCATTTT.

This chain connects TRBV4-1 to TRBJ2-3; the match to TRBD2 covers 8 bases. The V gene's germline CDR1 is MGHRA and CDR2 YSYEKL. The length of the CDR3 is 16 residues. Unmatched junction bases numbered 4, after V lost 0 bases and J lost 2 bases. This CDR3 is CASSQDAGGLTDTQYF. DNA for the CDR3: TGCGCCAGCAGCCAAGACGCGGGGGGCCTCACAGATACGCAGTATTTT.

The chain recombines TRBV5-4 with TRBJ2-5, with a weak D call TRBD2 (6 bases). The germline V and J ends were trimmed by 0 bases and 0 bases, with 15 bases remaining between them. Germline V gene sequence: CDR1 SGHNT, CDR2 YYREEE (reference sequence). The CDR3 extends over 17 amino acids. This CDR3 is CASSLVGTGVYQETQYF. DNA of the CDR3: TGTGCCAGCAGCTTGGTGGGCACGGGAGTGTACCAAGAGACCCAGTACTTC.

Turning to this clone: Mismatch with germline at one junction end may stem from a read error. This specimen includes other DNA sequences encoding the same CDR3. The DNA of the CDR3 is TGTGCCAGCAGTTTCTCCCCAGACTATAATTCCCCCCTCCACTTT. This gives the protein CASSFSPDYNSPLHF. This rearrangement joins TRBV6-5 to TRBJ1-6; D is unresolved. This CDR3 region has 15 residues. Germline CDR1 and CDR2: MNHEY and SVGAGI.

This clone was counted once. The chain has TRBV5-4 and TRBJ2-5; unclear D gene. V dropped 2 bases and J dropped 2 bases, with 10 bases sitting between them. Germline V CDR1 and CDR2: SGHNT, YYREEE (reference sequence). The CDR3 has 14 residues. The CDR3 protein is CASSLSLGQETQYF. As DNA, the CDR3 is TGTGCCAGCAGCTTATCTCTAGGACAAGAGACCCAGTACTTC.

V and J are TRBV5-1 and TRBJ2-1; possible D gene TRBD2, 6 bases. V shed 4 bases and J shed 0 bases, with 11 bases lying between them. The germline V gene has CDR1 SGHRS and CDR2 YFSETQ. The CDR3 is 15 residues long. The CDR3 is CASSQTGVSYNEQFF. The CDR3 DNA reads as TGCGCCAGCAGCCAGACGGGAGTCTCCTACAATGAGCAGTTCTTC.

The J gene is TRBJ1-2, the V gene TRBV7-9; D is possibly TRBD1 (6 bases). V was pared by 5 bases and J by 8 bases, with 18 bases between. The germline gives CDR1 SEHNR, CDR2 FQNEAQ (reference sequence). The length of the CDR3 is 14 residues. CDR3 protein: CASSLVPAGVGYTF. The CDR3 DNA is TGTGCCAGCAGCCTCGTGCCGGCAGGGGTCGGCTACACCTTC.

V gene TRBV7-8 combines with J gene TRBJ2-7; TRBD1 might be the D (6 bases). Between the trimmed V and J ends, which lost 5 bases and 5 bases, there was a span of 19 bases. This CDR3 region has 15 residues. Germline loops: CDR1 SGHVS, CDR2 FQNEAQ. CDR3 DNA sequence: TGTGCCAGCAGCCCCCCTATCGGCAGGGGTCACGAGCAGTACTTC. It specifies CASSPPIGRGHEQYF.

J is TRBJ2-1 and V is TRBV7-4; possibly TRBD2 for D (6 bases). Germline values: CDR1 SGHVT, CDR2 SQSDAQ. This CDR3 comprises 17 residues. V was clipped by 1 base and J by 0 bases, with 13 bases between them. Here the CDR3 reads CASSLEDDGSSYNEQFF. In DNA, the CDR3 is TGTGCCAGCAGCTTAGAAGATGACGGGAGCTCCTACAATGAGCAGTTCTTC.

V and J are TRBV19 and TRBJ1-1, with D hard to call. CDR1 is LNHDA and CDR2 is SQIVND in the germline V gene (reference sequence). The CDR3 loop spans 17 amino acids. Between the trimmed V and J ends, which lost 5 bases and 3 bases, there was a span of 22 bases. The chain's CDR3 is CASSLNLRSVPYTEAFF. CDR3 DNA: TGTGCCAGTAGTTTAAACCTCCGCTCAGTACCTTACACTGAAGCTTTCTTT. Looking up the rest from reference TRBV19 and TRBJ1-1 gives the full variable domain: DGGITQSPKYLFRKEGQNVTLSCEQNLNHDAMYWYRQDPGQGLRLIYYSQIVNDFQKGDIAEGYSVSREKKESFPLTVTSAQKNPTAFYLCASSLNLRSVPYTEAFFGQGTRLTVV.

The chain carries TRBV4-3 and TRBJ2-5, with D possibly being TRBD2 (6 bases). V was clipped by 4 bases and J by 1 base, with 16 bases between them. Germline loops: CDR1 LGHNA, CDR2 YSLEER. This CDR3 spans 16 amino acids. In DNA form, the CDR3 reads TGCGCCAGCAGCCCCTACCCGGACGGGAGCCAAGAGACCCAGTACTTC. Translation gives CASSPYPDGSQETQYF.

The rearrangement uses TRBV10-1 and TRBJ2-3; perhaps TRBD2 as D (7 bases). The germline V gene encodes CDR1 WNHNN and CDR2 SYGVQD (reference sequence). The CDR3 has 15 amino acids. Trimming shortened V by 3 bases and J by 5 bases, and 15 bases separated the two germline ends. DNA of the CDR3: TGCGCCAGCAGTGAAGGGGGGGGGCGCGAAGATACGCAGTATTTT. It yields the protein CASSEGGGREDTQYF.

V usage is TRBV5-6 and J usage is TRBJ1-3, with 7 bases aligning to TRBD1. V gave up 0 bases and J gave up 2 bases; unmatched junction bases: 11. Looked up from germline, CDR1 is SGHDT and CDR2 is YYEEEE. This CDR3 has 18 amino acids. The DNA of the CDR3 is TGTGCCAGCAGCTTGGCACGGACAGGACAGAAGGCTGGAAACACCATATATTTT. Translation: CASSLARTGQKAGNTIYF.

This clone has only one observation. The same CDR3 also results from other DNA sequences found in this sample. The chain is built from TRBV27 and TRBJ2-1, with D hard to call. Trimming removed 0 bases from V and 2 bases from J, with 2 bases in between. CDR3 length equals 13 residues. Germline V gene sequence: CDR1 MNHEY, CDR2 SMNVEV (reference sequence). The DNA for the CDR3 is TGTGCCAGCAGTTTATCCACCTACAATGAGCAGTTCTTC. As protein: CASSLSTYNEQFF.